This TCR beta chain derives from a study of T cell repertoires in cytomegalovirus infection. Study-wide background: CMV infection and matching HLA type were both indicated by public TCR beta signatures. Overall study findings and caveats: Predominance within the ex vivo response was attributable to HLA-C-restricted CMV-specific TCR beta clonotypes. There were carriers of CMV plus the relevant HLA, and cumulative public TCR beta family frequency identified them.

Germline CDR1 reads SQVTM; CDR2 reads ANQGSEA. The CDR3 is made up of 13 amino acids. Trimming pared 5 bases from V and 0 bases from J, leaving 8 bases between. TCRdb processed the reads anew with MiXCR; each CDR3 protein has one entry. This sample yields 750,000 to 900,000 distinct CDR3 sequences, of which roughly 29% are seen a single time; around 14% belongs to the top ten. On this clonotype: Its antigen is not known.

Sample: cultured CD8+ T cells from PBMCs, taken from culture after CMV antigen stimulation. This TCR was sampled from a human donor in good health (CMV status not recorded). Some clones in this sample may be carry-over from other donors' samples. The chain couples TRBV29-1 to TRBJ2-1, with unresolved D. CDR3 region: CSVRPGSYNEQFF. The CDR3 DNA reads TGCAGCGTTCGGCCTGGCTCCTACAATGAGCAGTTCTTC.